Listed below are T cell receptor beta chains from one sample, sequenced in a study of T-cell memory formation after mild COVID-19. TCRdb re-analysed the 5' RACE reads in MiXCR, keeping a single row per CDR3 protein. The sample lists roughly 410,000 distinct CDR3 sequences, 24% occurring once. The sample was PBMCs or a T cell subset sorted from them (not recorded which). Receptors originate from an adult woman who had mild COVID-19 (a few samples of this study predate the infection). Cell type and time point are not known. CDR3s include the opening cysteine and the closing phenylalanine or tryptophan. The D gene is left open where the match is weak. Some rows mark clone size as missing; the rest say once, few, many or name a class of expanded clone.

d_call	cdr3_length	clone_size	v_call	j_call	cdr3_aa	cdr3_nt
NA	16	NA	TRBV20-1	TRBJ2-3	CSARDTRGGITDTQYF	TGCAGTGCTAGAGATACCCGCGGGGGCATCACAGATACGCAGTATTTT
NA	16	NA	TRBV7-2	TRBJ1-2	CASSAETGGAGYGYTF	TGTGCCAGCAGCGCAGAAACGGGAGGGGCCGGCTATGGCTACACCTTC
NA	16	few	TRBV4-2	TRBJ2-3	CASSLTSDGATDTQYF	TGTGCCAGCAGCCTTACCTCGGATGGGGCCACAGATACGCAGTATTTT
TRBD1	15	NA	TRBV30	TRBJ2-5	CAWSPGVTGKETQYF	TGTGCCTGGAGCCCAGGGGTGACAGGGAAAGAGACCCAGTACTTC
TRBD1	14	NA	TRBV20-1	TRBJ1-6	CSAPRDRINSPLHF	TGCAGTGCTCCTCGGGACAGGATTAATTCACCCCTCCACTTT
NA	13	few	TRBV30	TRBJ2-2	CAWSVRFPGELFF	TGTGCCTGGAGTGTAAGGTTTCCCGGGGAGCTGTTTTTT
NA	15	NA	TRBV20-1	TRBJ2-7	CSARDDSAFSYEQYF	TGCAGTGCTAGAGATGACAGCGCTTTCTCCTACGAGCAGTACTTC
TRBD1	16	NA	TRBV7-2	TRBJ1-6	CASSAPGQRHNSPLHF	TGTGCCAGCAGCGCGCCGGGACAGAGGCATAATTCACCCCTCCACTTT
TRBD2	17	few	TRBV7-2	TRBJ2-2	CASSLWVAGEVVGELFF	TGTGCCAGCAGCTTGTGGGTAGCGGGAGAGGTAGTCGGGGAGCTGTTTTTT
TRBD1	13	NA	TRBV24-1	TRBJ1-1	CATSDLWTGEVRF	TGTGCCACCAGTGATTTATGGACAGGGGAAGTAAGGTTT
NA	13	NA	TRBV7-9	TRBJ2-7	CASSFWGSYEQYF	TGTGCCAGCAGCTTCTGGGGCTCCTACGAGCAGTACTTC
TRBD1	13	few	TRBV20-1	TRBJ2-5	CSARPLRGETQYF	TGCAGTGCTAGGCCCCTCAGGGGGGAGACCCAGTACTTC
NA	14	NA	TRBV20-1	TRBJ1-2	CSARATGPNYGYTF	TGCAGTGCTAGAGCGACAGGTCCTAACTATGGCTACACCTTC
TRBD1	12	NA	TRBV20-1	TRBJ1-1	CSAPDRDAEAFF	TGCAGTGCCCCGGACAGGGACGCTGAAGCTTTCTTT
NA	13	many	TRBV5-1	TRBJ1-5	CASSLDRNQPQHF	TGCGCCAGCAGCTTGGACCGCAATCAGCCCCAGCATTTT
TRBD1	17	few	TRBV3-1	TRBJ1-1	CASSQDGTGGWGTEAFF	TGTGCCAGCAGCCAAGATGGGACAGGGGGCTGGGGCACTGAAGCTTTCTTT
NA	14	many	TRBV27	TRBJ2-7	CATLPAQGSYEQYF	TGTGCCACCCTACCAGCGCAGGGGTCATACGAGCAGTACTTC
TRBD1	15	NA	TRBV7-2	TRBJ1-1	CASSLSQGANTEAFF	TGTGCCAGCAGCTTATCACAGGGGGCGAACACTGAAGCTTTCTTT
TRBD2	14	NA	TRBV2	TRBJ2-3	CASRILAAADTQYF	TGTGCCAGCAGAATACTAGCGGCCGCAGATACGCAGTATTTT
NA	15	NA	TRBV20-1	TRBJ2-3	CSAAPGQDYTDTQYF	TGCAGTGCTGCCCCTGGACAGGACTACACAGATACGCAGTATTTT
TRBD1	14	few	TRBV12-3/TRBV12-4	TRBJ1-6	CASRTGGYNSPLHF	TGTGCCAGTCGGACAGGGGGTTATAATTCACCCCTCCACTTT
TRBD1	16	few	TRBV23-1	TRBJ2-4	CASSQTGGLAKNIQYF	TGCGCCAGCAGTCAAACAGGGGGACTAGCCAAAAACATTCAGTACTTC
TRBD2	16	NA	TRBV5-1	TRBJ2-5	CASSLFLAETKETQYF	TGCGCCAGCAGCTTGTTTCTAGCGGAGACGAAAGAGACCCAGTACTTC
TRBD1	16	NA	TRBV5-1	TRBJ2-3	CASSPGQTQSTDTQYF	TGCGCCAGCAGCCCGGGACAGACCCAGTCCACAGATACGCAGTATTTT
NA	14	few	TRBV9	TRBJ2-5	CASSVNSGEETQYF	TGTGCCAGCAGCGTTAATAGCGGTGAAGAGACCCAGTACTTC
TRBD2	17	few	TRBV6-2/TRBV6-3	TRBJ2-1	CASSYSWTSGIYNEQFF	TGTGCCAGCAGTTACTCGTGGACTAGCGGGATCTACAATGAGCAGTTCTTC
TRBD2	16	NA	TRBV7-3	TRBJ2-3	CASSSREGSTTDTQYF	TGTGCCAGCAGCTCCCGGGAGGGCTCCACAACAGATACGCAGTATTTT
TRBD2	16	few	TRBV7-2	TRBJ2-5	CASSRGLAGGLETQYF	TGTGCCAGCAGCCGGGGACTAGCGGGAGGGCTGGAGACCCAGTACTTC
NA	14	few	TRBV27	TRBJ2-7	CASSFLGGSYEQYF	TGTGCCAGCAGTTTTCTAGGCGGCTCCTACGAGCAGTACTTC
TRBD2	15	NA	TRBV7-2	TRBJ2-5	CASSLVTSGSETQYF	TGTGCCAGCAGCTTAGTGACTAGCGGGAGTGAGACCCAGTACTTC
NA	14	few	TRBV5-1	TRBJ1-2	CASSLGAVNYGYTF	TGCGCCAGCAGCTTGGGCGCAGTAAACTATGGCTACACCTTC
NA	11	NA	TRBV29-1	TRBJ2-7	CSASVSYEQYF	TGCAGCGCCTCGGTCAGTTACGAGCAGTACTTC
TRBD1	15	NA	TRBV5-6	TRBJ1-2	CASSVTGNPNYGYTF	TGTGCCAGCAGCGTGACAGGGAATCCTAACTATGGCTACACCTTC
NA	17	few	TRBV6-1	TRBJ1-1	CASSGIQGLAKLTEAFF	TGTGCCAGCAGTGGGATACAGGGCCTGGCGAAATTGACTGAAGCTTTCTTT
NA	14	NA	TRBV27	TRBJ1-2	CASSSYPGFYGYTF	TGTGCCAGCAGTTCCTACCCAGGGTTCTATGGCTACACCTTC
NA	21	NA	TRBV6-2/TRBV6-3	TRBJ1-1	CASSLPPFGPGLGRGNTEAFF	TGTGCCAGCAGCCTCCCCCCCTTCGGCCCGGGACTGGGGAGAGGGAACACTGAAGCTTTCTTT
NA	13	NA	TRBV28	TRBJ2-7	CATLTTNSYEQYF	TGTGCCACCCTAACGACCAACTCCTACGAGCAGTACTTC
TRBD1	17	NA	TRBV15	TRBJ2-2	CATSRDLTGVGTGELFF	TGTGCCACCAGCAGAGACCTGACAGGGGTCGGGACCGGGGAGCTGTTTTTT
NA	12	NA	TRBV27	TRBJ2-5	CASSKDLETQYF	TGTGCCAGCAGTAAAGACCTGGAGACCCAGTACTTC
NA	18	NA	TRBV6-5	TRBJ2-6	CASSYLPGGRSGANVLTF	TGTGCCAGCAGTTATCTTCCAGGGGGGAGGTCTGGGGCCAACGTCCTGACTTTC
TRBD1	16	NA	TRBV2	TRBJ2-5	CASSPLGTGGELTQYF	TGTGCCAGCAGCCCTCTTGGGACAGGGGGCGAGCTGACCCAGTACTTC
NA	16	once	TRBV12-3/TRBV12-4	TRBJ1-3	CASSLWGAGYGNTIYF	TGTGCCAGCAGTTTATGGGGGGCAGGGTATGGAAACACCATATATTTT
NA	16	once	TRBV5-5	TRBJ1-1	CASSLDLPPNHPEAFF	TGTGCCAGCAGCTTGGACTTGCCCCCTAATCACCCTGAAGCTTTCTTT
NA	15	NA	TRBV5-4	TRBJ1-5	CASSNSGRGDQPQHF	TGTGCCAGCAGCAACTCAGGGAGAGGAGATCAGCCCCAGCATTTT
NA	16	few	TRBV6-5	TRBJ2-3	CASSYGPSGLTDTQYF	TGTGCCAGCAGTTACGGACCAAGCGGTCTCACAGATACGCAGTATTTT
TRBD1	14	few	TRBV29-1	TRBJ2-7	CSVVLGTGTYEQYF	TGCAGCGTAGTGCTAGGGACAGGGACCTACGAGCAGTACTTC
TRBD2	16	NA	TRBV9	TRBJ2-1	CASSGPSGDSYNEQFF	TGTGCCAGCAGCGGACCTAGCGGGGACTCCTACAATGAGCAGTTCTTC
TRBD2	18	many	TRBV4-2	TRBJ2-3	CASSQDQGGRASTDTQYF	TGTGCCAGCAGCCAAGATCAGGGCGGGAGGGCGAGCACAGATACGCAGTATTTT
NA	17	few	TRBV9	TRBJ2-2	CASSVDGGLRNTGELFF	TGTGCCAGCAGCGTAGACGGGGGGCTGAGAAACACCGGGGAGCTGTTTTTT
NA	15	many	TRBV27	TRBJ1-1	CASSYNREMNTEAFF	TGTGCCAGCAGTTATAACAGGGAGATGAACACTGAAGCTTTCTTT
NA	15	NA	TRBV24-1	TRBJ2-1	CATSDLWQTDGEQFF	TGTGCCACCAGTGATTTGTGGCAAACGGACGGTGAGCAGTTCTTC